This T cell receptor beta chain was captured in a study of blood T cell repertoires in COVID-19 (dated by TCRdb to 2020 to 2022). Notes on the research overall: Samples from collaborators originated in the United States, Italy and Spain and spanned both the acute and convalescent phases of COVID-19. The repertoires were released in a freely available public database meant as a resource for research on the immune response to SARS-CoV-2. Deeply sampled blood TCRbeta repertoires from subjects exposed to, actively infected with, or recovered from COVID-19 were included in the dataset. The sample metadata nearly always contained a de-identified subject ID, COVID-19 status, age in years and sex. The samples were drawn from two sources: the first 160 participants of the ongoing ImmuneRACE study, and over 950 subjects contributed by 6 global collaborators. Where HLA class I and class II types were available, the types were taken from metadata supplied by the sample provider, not from assay-based typing. The material from the prospective study consisted of cDNA or gDNA derived from T cells, B-cell-depleted T cells, or PBMCs. What the research found in general, with its limitations: Clinical and demographic metadata were provided uncurated, with the amount varying by source and participant.

Participants in the prospective study were enrolled through a virtual design, were aged roughly 18 to 90 years, and lived in 24 United States geographic areas. To assign participants to cohorts, the prospective study relied on clinical history that participants themselves reported in a screening survey and a study questionnaire. In the prospective study, whole blood, serum and a nasopharyngeal or oropharyngeal swab were collected from each participant by mobile phlebotomists. Over an approximately 2-month period, participants in the prospective study had the option of providing additional blood draws and questionnaires. Blood samples from the prospective study were shipped frozen or at room temperature prior to DNA extraction. The cysteine opens and the phenylalanine closes a CDR3 of 14 amino acids. The retained sequence is limited to the CDR3, 42 bases, with the frame set at the first base. The germline V gene (reference sequence) yields SEHNR for CDR1 and FQNEAQ for CDR2. Trimming leaves V shorter by 5 bases and J shorter by 9 bases, with the junction holding 9 bases beyond the gene matches.

TCRbeta CDR3 regions were amplified from genomic DNA using the immunoSEQ Assay, a bias-controlled multiplex PCR. In the source study's methods: Within the assay, amplification of reference gene primers was used to estimate how many nucleated cells each sample contained. To quantify the absolute abundance of each unique TCRbeta CDR3 rearrangement, sequence reads were collapsed and filtered. For each sample, productive Simpson clonality was calculated by taking the square root of Simpson's diversity index across productive rearrangements. TCRdb mirrors the immuneACCESS table, restricted to in-frame sequences. Some clones are absent from its copies; in checked studies, under half trace to an unresolved V gene, and the reason for the others is unknown. The V and J calls and clone size come from that table; D and trimming were worked out from the DNA. The sample includes approximately 360,000 clones, with 88% observed a single time. Roughly 0.97% of the sample lies in the top ten.

Comments on this clone: The antigen this receptor binds is unknown. No base qualities exist here, and no much larger clone lies one base off it. The same CDR3 can be traced to other DNA sequences in this sample.

Specimen: PBMCs or T cells enriched from blood (not recorded which). The sequence links TRBV7-9 to TRBJ2-1, and 8 junctional nucleotides match TRBD1. The source of this sequence is a woman aged 25 to 39 with acute COVID-19. Here is the DNA: TGTGCCAGCAGCCTAATCCAGGGGGCCGGTGAGCAGTTCTTC. It is translated as CASSLIQGAGEQFF.